Each of the 32 T cell receptor beta chains below was sequenced from the same sample in a study of cytomegalovirus exposure and HLA in healthy donors. The primer mix had 60 Vbeta and 13 Jbeta primers. Here immunoSEQ multiplex PCR was the method, and the copy in TCRdb shows in-frame clones only, minus some. The table has around 150,000 clones, 55% to 80% seen once; the top ten hold less than 2.5%. The sample consisted of PBMCs. The receptors here all came from a woman aged 40 to 50 in good health and CMV-seronegative.

This clone was detected only once. The V gene is TRBV10-2, the J gene TRBJ2-4, with D maybe TRBD1 (5 bases). V was pared by 2 bases and J by 4 bases, with 21 bases between. CDR1 WSHSY and CDR2 SAAADI come from the germline V gene. This CDR3 is 18 amino acids long. This chain's CDR3 is CASSERNMQNRLKNIQYF. CDR3 DNA: TGCGCCAGCAGTGAGCGGAATATGCAGAACAGGCTAAAAAACATTCAGTACTTC.

This clone was counted only a few times. V gene TRBV6-5 combines with J gene TRBJ1-6; D not resolved. Between the trimmed V and J ends, which lost 6 bases and 7 bases, there was a span of 10 bases. The CDR3 has 13 residues. Germline CDR1 MNHEY, CDR2 SVGAGI. In nucleotides, the CDR3 is TGTGCCAGCAGGTCGGGTTCAAATTCACCCCTCCACTTT. Translated: CASRSGSNSPLHF.

Only a few counts were recorded for this clone. The chain links TRBV6-5 to TRBJ1-6; possible D gene TRBD1, 5 bases. Germline assignment: CDR1 MNHEY and CDR2 SVGAGI. V dropped 7 bases and J dropped 9 bases, with 13 bases sitting between them. The CDR3 loop spans 13 amino acids. This CDR3 is CASTNGGTSPLHF. The CDR3, as DNA: TGTGCCAGCACCAACGGGGGTACTTCACCCCTCCACTTT.

J is TRBJ2-3 and V is TRBV18; D possibly corresponds to TRBD2 (6 bases). This CDR3 spans 16 amino acids. Germline values: CDR1 KGHSH, CDR2 LQKENI. V lost 0 bases and J 3 bases, leaving 13 bases between the germline ends. The CDR3: CASSPPIGRSTDTQYF. CDR3 DNA: TGTGCCAGCTCACCACCGATAGGGAGGTCAACAGATACGCAGTATTTT.

The V and J genes are TRBV14 and TRBJ1-2, with 9 bases aligning to TRBD1. Trimming at V came to 4 bases and at J to 4 bases, leaving 1 base not matched to a gene. Germline values: CDR1 SGHDN, CDR2 FVKESK. CDR3 length equals 13 residues. For the CDR3, the DNA is TGTGCCAGCAGCCCGGGACAGGGCTATGGCTACACCTTC. Translating gives CASSPGQGYGYTF.

This clone was observed a handful of times. The chain couples TRBV7-2 to TRBJ1-1; possibly TRBD1 for D (5 bases). The CDR3 is 14 amino acids. Trimming took off 3 bases at V and 3 bases at J, with 11 bases between the two ends. Germline loops: CDR1 SGHTA, CDR2 FQGNSA. Here the CDR3 reads CASSFSGGYTEAFF. The DNA for the CDR3 is TGTGCCAGCAGCTTTTCCGGGGGGTACACTGAAGCTTTCTTT.

The J gene is TRBJ2-6, the V gene TRBV27, with D maybe TRBD1 (6 bases). V dropped 3 bases and J dropped 3 bases, with 15 bases sitting between them. This CDR3 has 17 amino acids. Germline values: CDR1 MNHEY, CDR2 SMNVEV (reference sequence). CDR3 residues: CASSFGTNQNGANVLTF. The CDR3 DNA is TGTGCCAGCAGTTTTGGGACAAACCAAAATGGGGCCAACGTCCTGACTTTC.

The chain carries TRBV14 and TRBJ1-1; D unclear. V dropped 2 bases and J dropped 8 bases, with 12 bases sitting between them. The germline V gene encodes CDR1 SGHDN and CDR2 FVKESK. The CDR3 runs to 13 residues. CDR3 sequence (DNA): TGTGCCAGCAGCCAATGGGCAGGAAGCGAAGCTTTCTTT. This codes for CASSQWAGSEAFF.

The chain carries TRBV5-1 and TRBJ2-5; TRBD2 agrees at 9 bases. This CDR3 has 17 residues. The V gene end was trimmed by 1 base and the J gene end by 5 bases; junction bases not matched to a gene: 12. Germline assignment: CDR1 SGHRS and CDR2 YFSETQ. The CDR3 spells CASSLSLAGGRVETQYF. As DNA, the CDR3 is TGCGCCAGCAGCTTGTCGCTAGCGGGCGGGAGGGTCGAGACCCAGTACTTC.

The chain combines TRBV5-1 with TRBJ1-2; TRBD1 agrees at 7 bases. CDR1 is SGHRS, CDR2 YFSETQ, per germline. Trimming took 4 bases from V and 9 from J; bases not matched to a gene: 12. The CDR3 totals 14 residues. CDR3 residues: CASSALTTGDSYTF. The CDR3 coding sequence is TGCGCCAGCAGCGCCCTGACCACAGGGGACAGCTACACCTTC.

This clone has a handful of counts. The gene calls are TRBV28 and TRBJ2-7, with D unresolved. CDR1 and CDR2 (germline): MDHEN, SYDVKM. This CDR3 is 15 amino acids long. Between the trimmed V and J ends, which lost 5 bases and 3 bases, there was a span of 17 bases. The CDR3 DNA reads as TGTGCCAGCAGTACGGAAGGCAGAAACAGCTACGAGCAGTACTTC. As protein: CASSTEGRNSYEQYF.

V and J are TRBV2 and TRBJ1-1; perhaps TRBD1 as D (6 bases). The V and J ends lost 3 bases and 5 bases respectively, with 13 bases between them. CDR1 SNHLY and CDR2 FYNNEI come from the germline V gene. This CDR3 contains 14 residues. For the CDR3, the DNA is TGTGCCAGCAGTGATGGGGGCGGGTGGACTGAAGCTTTCTTT. Its protein product is CASSDGGGWTEAFF. Based on the CDR3 plus reference TRBV2 and TRBJ1-1, the full variable domain is EPEVTQTPSHQVTQMGQEVILRCVPISNHLYFYWYRQILGQKVEFLVSFYNNEISEKSEIFDDQFSVERPDGSNFTLKIRSTKLEDSAMYFCASSDGGGWTEAFFGQGTRLTVV.

This chain joins TRBV18 and TRBJ1-5, with no clear D. V shed 6 bases and J shed 6 bases, with 12 bases lying between them. In germline, CDR1 is KGHSH, CDR2 LQKENI. CDR3 length equals 13 residues. The CDR3 loop reads CASSDNGAQPQHF. Here the CDR3 DNA reads TGTGCCAGCTCTGACAATGGCGCTCAGCCCCAGCATTTT.

This chain uses TRBV7-2 with TRBJ2-7; 9 bases match TRBD1. Trimming took 5 bases from V and 0 from J; bases not matched to a gene: 2. This CDR3 has 14 residues. Germline V gives CDR1 SGHTA, CDR2 FQGNSA. The CDR3 nucleotides are TGTGCCAGCAGCCCGACAGGGGGCTCCTACGAGCAGTACTTC. Translation: CASSPTGGSYEQYF.

Written as DNA, the CDR3 is TGTGCCAGTAGTATGGAGACAGGGGGATTCACAGATACGCAGTATTTT. Translating it yields CASSMETGGFTDTQYF. The chain recombines TRBV19 with TRBJ2-3; 9 bases match TRBD1. Germline CDR1 LNHDA, CDR2 SQIVND (reference sequence). V trimming: 3 bases; J trimming: 2 bases; junction bases outside the gene matches: 6. The CDR3 extends over 16 amino acids.

The genes are TRBV10-1 and TRBJ2-2; TRBD1 matches at 7 bases. The V gene end was trimmed by 2 bases and the J gene end by 0 bases; junction bases not matched to a gene: 3. Germline V gives CDR1 WNHNN, CDR2 SYGVQD (reference sequence). The CDR3 loop spans 16 amino acids. The DNA for the CDR3 is TGCGCCAGCAGTGAGGATGGGACAGCGAACACCGGGGAGCTGTTTTTT. Translation: CASSEDGTANTGELFF.

The chain couples TRBV5-4 to TRBJ2-1; D not resolved. Per the germline V gene, CDR1 is SGHNT and CDR2 is YYREEE (reference sequence). Trimming removed 3 bases from V and 7 bases from J, with 8 bases in between. The CDR3 totals 12 residues. The CDR3 nucleotides read TGTGCCAGCAGCTCCACGGAGAATGAGCAGTTCTTC. Protein: CASSSTENEQFF.

This clone turned up a few times. The chain has TRBV2 and TRBJ2-6; D not certain. Germline V gene sequence: CDR1 SNHLY, CDR2 FYNNEI. CDR3 length: 18 amino acids. V was trimmed by 3 bases and J by 1 base, leaving 16 bases between them. The CDR3 loop is CASSEFFTELSGANVLTF. CDR3 nucleotide sequence: TGTGCCAGCAGTGAGTTTTTTACAGAACTTTCTGGGGCCAACGTCCTGACTTTC.

The chain is built from TRBV18 and TRBJ1-1, with D perhaps TRBD1 (6 bases). The CDR3 totals 16 residues. V was cut by 3 bases and J by 4 bases, with 18 bases left in between. The germline CDR1 and CDR2 sequences are KGHSH and LQKENI. This CDR3 reads CASSPRTTGLGTEAFF. For the CDR3, the DNA is TGTGCCAGCTCACCCCGTACTACAGGGTTGGGCACTGAAGCTTTCTTT.

The rearrangement joins TRBV19 to TRBJ2-7, with 9 bases fitting TRBD2. Germline V lookup: CDR1 LNHDA, CDR2 SQIVND (reference sequence). This CDR3 is built from 15 residues. J lost 2 bases, V lost 3 bases, and 5 bases had no gene match. CDR3 residues: CASSIASGEPYEQYF. The CDR3 DNA reads TGTGCCAGTAGTATCGCTAGCGGGGAACCCTACGAGCAGTACTTC.

V is TRBV15 and J is TRBJ2-6; a weak D match, TRBD2 (5 bases). The CDR3 loop spans 14 amino acids. CDR1 is LNHNV and CDR2 is YYDKDF in the germline V gene (reference sequence). V lost 5 bases and J lost 4, with 9 bases in between. The CDR3 region has the DNA TGTGCCACCAGCGGCGGGCTAGGGGCCAACGTCCTGACTTTC. As protein: CATSGGLGANVLTF.

The CDR3 sequence: CASSLVKRDTEAFF. The CDR3 DNA reads as TGCGCCAGCAGCTTGGTTAAGAGGGACACTGAAGCTTTCTTT. This chain joins TRBV5-1 and TRBJ1-1; no reliable D call. Germline V gene sequence: CDR1 SGHRS, CDR2 YFSETQ. The ends were cut back, 0 bases at V and 3 bases at J, with 9 bases in the middle. This CDR3 has 14 residues.

CDR3 protein: CASSVAPGTETGELFF. DNA for the CDR3: TGTGCCAGCAGCGTAGCCCCCGGGACAGAAACCGGGGAGCTGTTTTTT. The chain combines TRBV9 with TRBJ2-2, with TRBD1 identical over 7 bases. Germline V gene data show CDR1 as SGDLS and CDR2 as YYNGEE. CDR3 length: 16 residues. J was trimmed by 5 bases and V by 0 bases; bases with no gene match: 7.

V usage is TRBV6-5 and J usage is TRBJ2-1; TRBD1 matches at 11 bases. CDR3 length: 14 amino acids. In germline, CDR1 is MNHEY, CDR2 SVGAGI. V lost 7 bases to trimming and J lost 7 bases; unmatched junction nucleotides: 6. DNA for the CDR3: TGTGCCAGCACCGGGACAGGGGGATTGAATGAGCAGTTCTTC. This gives the protein CASTGTGGLNEQFF.

J is TRBJ2-3 and V is TRBV5-4; TRBD1 might be the D (7 bases). Trimming shortened V by 4 bases and J by 0 bases, and 12 bases separated the two germline ends. The germline CDR1 and CDR2 sequences are SGHNT and YYREEE (reference sequence). The CDR3 runs to 15 residues. The CDR3, as DNA: TGTGCCAGCAGCGCGGGACAGACTAGCACAGATACGCAGTATTTT. It codes for CASSAGQTSTDTQYF.

This clone was picked up a small number of times. The chain carries TRBV4-1 and TRBJ1-4, with 8 bases aligning to TRBD1. Germline lookup yields CDR1 MGHRA and CDR2 YSYEKL. V lost 4 bases, J lost 5 bases, and 6 bases stayed unmatched. CDR3 length: 15 amino acids. CDR3 in amino acids: CASSPFGQGNEKLFF. CDR3 sequence (DNA): TGCGCCAGCAGCCCGTTTGGACAGGGAAATGAAAAACTGTTTTTT.

This chain connects TRBV4-1 to TRBJ2-1, with D perhaps matching TRBD2 (5 bases). This CDR3 comprises 15 residues. V lost 0 bases and J 7 bases, leaving 13 bases between the germline ends. Germline V lookup: CDR1 MGHRA, CDR2 YSYEKL. CDR3 in DNA: TGCGCCAGCAGCCAAGATAGGTGGGAGCGGAATGAGCAGTTCTTC. Its translation is CASSQDRWERNEQFF.

The rearrangement joins TRBV7-2 to TRBJ2-7, with 7 bases lining up with TRBD1. Germline V gene lookup returns CDR1 SGHTA and CDR2 FQGNSA. The CDR3 runs to 13 residues. The V and J ends lost 6 bases and 4 bases, in that order; junction bases with no gene match: 6. The CDR3: CASSTGQIYEQYF. CDR3 coding DNA: TGTGCCAGCAGTACGGGACAGATTTACGAGCAGTACTTC. Full variable domain (rest looked up from reference TRBV7-2 and TRBJ2-7): GAGVSQSPSNKVTEKGKDVELRCDPISGHTALYWYRQSLGQGLEFLIYFQGNSAPDKSGLPSDRFSAERTGGSVSTLTIQRTQQEDSAVYLCASSTGQIYEQYFGPGTRLTVT.

This clone was counted only a few times. The CDR3 spells CASSNRQGAEQYF. The CDR3 bases are TGTGCCAGCAGTAACCGACAGGGAGCCGAGCAGTACTTC. The chain combines TRBV6-5 with TRBJ2-7; 7 nucleotides match TRBD1. CDR1 is MNHEY and CDR2 is SVGAGI in the germline V gene. CDR3 length equals 13 residues. V was pared by 5 bases and J by 6 bases, with 7 bases of the junction left unmatched.

A single count supports this clone. The chain has TRBV2 and TRBJ2-2; 12 nucleotides agree with TRBD2. Germline V lookup: CDR1 SNHLY, CDR2 FYNNEI. CDR3 length equals 17 residues. Losses at the gene ends were 4 bases for V and 7 bases for J; bases not matched to a gene: 10. The CDR3 DNA follows: TGTGCCAGCAGTGGCGCTAGCGGGGGGGACGGGAGCGGGGAGCTGTTTTTT. Encoded protein: CASSGASGGDGSGELFF.

This rearrangement joins TRBV7-2 to TRBJ2-3, with 10 bases that match TRBD2. The germline V gene has CDR1 SGHTA and CDR2 FQGNSA. V lost 5 bases to trimming and J lost 0 bases; unmatched junction nucleotides: 8. The CDR3 runs to 17 residues. CDR3 DNA sequence: TGTGCCAGCAGCAGTTGGACTAGCGGTTTTAGCACAGATACGCAGTATTTT. This sequence encodes CASSSWTSGFSTDTQYF.

This clone has only a few counts. The same CDR3 can be traced to other DNA sequences in this sample. CDR3 in DNA: TGCGCCAGCAGCTTGGCCGGGACAGGGGGCGAAGGCTACACCTTC. Protein product: CASSLAGTGGEGYTF. The chain uses TRBV5-1 and TRBJ1-2, with 12 positions matching TRBD1. Germline loops: CDR1 SGHRS, CDR2 YFSETQ. V shed 0 bases, J shed 8 bases, and the junction held 5 bases outside the gene matches. This CDR3 contains 15 residues.